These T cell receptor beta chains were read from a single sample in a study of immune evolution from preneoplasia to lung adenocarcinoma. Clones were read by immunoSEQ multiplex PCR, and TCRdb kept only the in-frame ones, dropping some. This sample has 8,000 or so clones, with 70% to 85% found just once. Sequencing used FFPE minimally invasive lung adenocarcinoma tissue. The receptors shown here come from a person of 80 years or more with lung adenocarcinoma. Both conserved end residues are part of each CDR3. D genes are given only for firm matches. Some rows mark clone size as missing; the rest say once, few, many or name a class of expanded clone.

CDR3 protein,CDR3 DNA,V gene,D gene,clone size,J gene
CASSLGPGADTQYF,TGTGCCAGCAGCTTAGGGCCTGGTGCAGATACGCAGTATTTT,TRBV11-2,NA,NA,TRBJ2-3
CSVGNRQGAFTEAFF,TGCAGCGTTGGAAATCGGCAGGGGGCTTTCACTGAAGCTTTCTTT,TRBV29-1,TRBD1,NA,TRBJ1-1
CASSLLGVEQYF,TGTGCCAGCAGTTTGCTTGGGGTCGAGCAGTACTTC,TRBV28,NA,NA,TRBJ2-7
CASSSGRVNNEQFF,TGTGCCAGTAGTAGCGGGAGGGTAAACAATGAGCAGTTCTTC,TRBV19,TRBD2,NA,TRBJ2-1
CASSIRPTYEQYF,TGTGCCAGTAGTATAAGGCCTACCTACGAGCAGTACTTC,TRBV19,NA,NA,TRBJ2-7
CASNPPGQVGDTQYF,TGTGCCAGCAACCCACCGGGACAGGTGGGAGATACGCAGTATTTT,TRBV11-2,TRBD1,few,TRBJ2-3
CASSPGQVNQPQHF,TGTGCCAGCAGTCCCGGACAGGTCAATCAGCCCCAGCATTTT,TRBV6-5,TRBD1,once,TRBJ1-5
CASSLGYQETQYF,TGTGCTAGCAGCTTAGGCTATCAAGAGACCCAGTACTTC,TRBV7-7,NA,NA,TRBJ2-5
CASSAKNTGELFF,TGTGCCAGCAGCGCAAAGAACACCGGGGAGCTGTTTTTT,TRBV7-2,NA,NA,TRBJ2-2
CSVGPGPYEQYF,TGCAGCGTTGGACCCGGCCCCTACGAGCAGTACTTC,TRBV29-1,NA,NA,TRBJ2-7
CSVAGTSGSSPYEQYF,TGCAGCGTTGCTGGGACTAGCGGGAGTTCACCCTACGAGCAGTACTTC,TRBV29-1,TRBD2,NA,TRBJ2-7
CASSTGTGSYEQYF,TGTGCCAGCAGTACCGGGACAGGGAGCTACGAGCAGTACTTC,TRBV6-5,TRBD1,NA,TRBJ2-7
CASSFSQGSTEAFF,TGTGCCAGCAGCTTCTCACAGGGGAGCACTGAAGCTTTCTTT,TRBV7-9,TRBD1,NA,TRBJ1-1
CASSQVEGETQYF,TGCGCCAGCAGCCAAGTTGAGGGAGAGACCCAGTACTTC,TRBV4-3,NA,NA,TRBJ2-5